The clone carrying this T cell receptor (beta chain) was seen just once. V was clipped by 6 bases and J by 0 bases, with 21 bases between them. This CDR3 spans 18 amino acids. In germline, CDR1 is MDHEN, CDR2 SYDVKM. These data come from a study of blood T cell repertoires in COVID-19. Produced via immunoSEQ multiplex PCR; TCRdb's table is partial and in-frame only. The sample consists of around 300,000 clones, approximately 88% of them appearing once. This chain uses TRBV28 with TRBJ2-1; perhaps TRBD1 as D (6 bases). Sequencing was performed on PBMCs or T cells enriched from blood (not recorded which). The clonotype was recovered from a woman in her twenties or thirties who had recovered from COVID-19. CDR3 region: CASSRQVPRRSSYNEQFF. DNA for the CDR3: TGTGCCAGCAGCAGACAGGTCCCTAGACGAAGCTCCTACAATGAGCAGTTCTTC.